These 8 T cell receptor beta chains came from one sample sequenced in a study of T cells expressing NK-cell markers. TCRdb reanalyzed the 5' RACE reads, giving one entry per CDR3 protein sequence and no DNA. The listing contains 500,000 to 600,000 distinct CDR3 sequences. Specimen: blood T cells: a sorted CD56 or NKG2C T cell subset, CD4+ or CD8+ T cells, or bulk PBMC T cells (not recorded which). These receptors originate from a man between 18 and 35 years old in good health.

The chain carries TRBV7-2 and TRBJ2-1; the D call of TRBD2 rests on TCRdb alone, since no DNA is present to check it. The length of the CDR3 is 16 residues. Germline-derived CDR1 and CDR2 are SGHTA and FQGNSA. The CDR3 here is CASSPPGGRAYNEQFF.

The J gene is TRBJ2-1, the V gene TRBV12-3 or TRBV12-4; TCRdb designates TRBD1, a call that cannot be tested without DNA. The CDR3 runs 13 residues. The CDR3 is CASSLEEGQGHLF.

The chain has TRBV29-1 and TRBJ2-1; lacking DNA, the TRBD2 call made by TCRdb goes unchecked. Looked up from germline, CDR1 is SQVTM and CDR2 is ANQGSEA. This CDR3 spans 17 amino acids. The CDR3 region is CSVSPRLAGGPYNEQFF.

CDR3 loop: CASSPGTSGKATQYF. The chain couples TRBV9 to TRBJ2-5; without DNA, the TCRdb call of TRBD2 cannot be checked. Germline CDR1 and CDR2: SGDLS and YYNGEE. The CDR3 covers 15 residues.

The genes are TRBV12-3 or TRBV12-4 and TRBJ1-2; checking the TCRdb D call of TRBD1 is not possible without DNA. This CDR3 has 14 residues. CDR3 sequence reads: CASSFFDGGGGYTF.

The chain is built from TRBV7-9 and TRBJ2-4; the TCRdb D gene call, TRBD1, has no DNA to confirm it. Per germline, CDR1 SEHNR and CDR2 FQNEAQ (reference sequence). The CDR3 loop spans 11 amino acids. The CDR3 region is CASSPLDQDSF.

This rearrangement joins TRBV24-1 to TRBJ1-1; TCRdb's D gene call, TRBD1, goes unchecked for lack of DNA. The germline V gene encodes CDR1 KGHDR and CDR2 SFDVKD. The CDR3 covers 15 residues. The chain's CDR3 is CASKIRDTPNTEAFF.

The chain couples TRBV12-3 or TRBV12-4 to TRBJ1-2; the TRBD1 assignment by TCRdb is unverifiable without DNA. The CDR3 has 14 amino acids. CDR3 protein: CASSPRGANYGYTF.